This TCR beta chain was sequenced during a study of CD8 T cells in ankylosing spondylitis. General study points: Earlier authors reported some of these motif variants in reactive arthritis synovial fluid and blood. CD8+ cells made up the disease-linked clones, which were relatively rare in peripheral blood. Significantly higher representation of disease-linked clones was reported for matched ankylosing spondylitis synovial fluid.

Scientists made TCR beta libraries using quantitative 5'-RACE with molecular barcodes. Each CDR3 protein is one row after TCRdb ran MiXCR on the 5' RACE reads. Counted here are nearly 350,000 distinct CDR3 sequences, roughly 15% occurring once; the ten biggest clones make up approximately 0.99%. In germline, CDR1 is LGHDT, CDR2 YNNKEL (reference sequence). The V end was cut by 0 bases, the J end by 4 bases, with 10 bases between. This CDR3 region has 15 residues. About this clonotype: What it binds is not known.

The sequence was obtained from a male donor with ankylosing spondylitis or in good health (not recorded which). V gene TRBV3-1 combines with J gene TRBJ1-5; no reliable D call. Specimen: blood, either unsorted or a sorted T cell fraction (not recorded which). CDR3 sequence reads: CASSQDSTGNQPQHF. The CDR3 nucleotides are TGTGCCAGCAGCCAAGATAGTACGGGGAATCAGCCCCAGCATTTT.